The clone carrying this T cell receptor (beta chain) appeared a few times. Its antigen is still unknown. Assay: immunoSEQ multiplex PCR; the TCRdb copy retains only in-frame clones and omits some. This table holds fewer than 15,000 clones, around two thirds found once. As for treatment: treatment-naive control, cytoreductive nephrectomy. Control samples are tumors resected by cytoreductive nephrectomy without prior radiation. Clear cell pathology was present in this patient's renal cell carcinoma. The data were taken from a study of radiation and T cells in renal cell carcinoma. Notes on the study in general: In nephrectomy-only tumors, top 100 clonotypes averaged around 40%, versus roughly 54% irradiated.

The clonotype was recovered from a man aged 60 to 75 with renal cell carcinoma. Sequenced material: tumor tissue, taken from a patient whose treatment was nephrectomy without radiotherapy.

The CDR3 protein is CASSPEILAGISYNEQFF. CDR3 DNA sequence: TGTGCCAGCTCACCAGAAATACTAGCGGGAATATCATACAATGAGCAGTTCTTC. The V call is TRBV18, the J call TRBJ2-1; 10 bases agree with TRBD2. Germline-derived CDR1 and CDR2 are KGHSH and LQKENI. V shed 2 bases, J shed 4 bases, and the junction held 11 bases outside the gene matches. The CDR3 is 18 residues long.